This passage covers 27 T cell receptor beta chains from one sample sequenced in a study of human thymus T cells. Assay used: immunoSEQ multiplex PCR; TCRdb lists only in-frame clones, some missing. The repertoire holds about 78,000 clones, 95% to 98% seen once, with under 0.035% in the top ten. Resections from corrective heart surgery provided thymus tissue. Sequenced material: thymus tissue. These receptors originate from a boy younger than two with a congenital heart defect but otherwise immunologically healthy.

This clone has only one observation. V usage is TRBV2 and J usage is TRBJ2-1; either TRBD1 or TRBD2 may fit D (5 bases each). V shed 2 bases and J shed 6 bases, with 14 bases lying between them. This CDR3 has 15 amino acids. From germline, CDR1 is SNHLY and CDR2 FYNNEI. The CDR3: CASSERQGESNEQFF. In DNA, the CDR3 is TGTGCCAGCAGTGAACGTCAAGGGGAGAGCAATGAGCAGTTCTTC.

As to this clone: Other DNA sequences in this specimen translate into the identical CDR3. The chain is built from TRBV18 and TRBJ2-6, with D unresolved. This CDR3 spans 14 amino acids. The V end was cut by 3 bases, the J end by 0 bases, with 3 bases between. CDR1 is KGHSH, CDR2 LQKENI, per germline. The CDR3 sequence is CASSPSSGANVLTF. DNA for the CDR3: TGTGCCAGCTCACCCTCCTCTGGGGCCAACGTCCTGACTTTC. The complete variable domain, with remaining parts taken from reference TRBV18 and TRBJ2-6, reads NAGVMQNPRHLVRRRGQEARLRCSPMKGHSHVYWYRQLPEEGLKFMVYLQKENIIDESGMPKERFSAEFPKEGPSILRIQQVVRGDSAAYFCASSPSSGANVLTFGAGSRLTVL.

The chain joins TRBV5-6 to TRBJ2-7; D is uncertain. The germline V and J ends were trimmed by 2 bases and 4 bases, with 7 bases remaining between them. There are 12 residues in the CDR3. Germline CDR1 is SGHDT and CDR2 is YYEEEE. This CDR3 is CASSFDSYEQYF. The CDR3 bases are TGTGCCAGCAGCTTCGACTCGTACGAGCAGTACTTC.

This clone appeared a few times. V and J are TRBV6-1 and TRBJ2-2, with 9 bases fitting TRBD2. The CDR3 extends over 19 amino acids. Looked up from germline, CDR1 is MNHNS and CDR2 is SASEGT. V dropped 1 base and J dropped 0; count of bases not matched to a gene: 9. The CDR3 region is CASSEDRHSGSPNTGELFF. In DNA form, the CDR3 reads TGTGCCAGCAGTGAAGATCGCCATAGCGGGAGTCCGAACACCGGGGAGCTGTTTTTT.

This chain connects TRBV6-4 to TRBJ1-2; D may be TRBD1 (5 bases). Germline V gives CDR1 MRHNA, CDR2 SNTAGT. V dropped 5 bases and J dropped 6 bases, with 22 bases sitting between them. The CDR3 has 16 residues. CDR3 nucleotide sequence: TGTGCCAGCAGTCGGACCACACCGCCGGGGCCTCATGGCTACACCTTC. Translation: CASSRTTPPGPHGYTF.

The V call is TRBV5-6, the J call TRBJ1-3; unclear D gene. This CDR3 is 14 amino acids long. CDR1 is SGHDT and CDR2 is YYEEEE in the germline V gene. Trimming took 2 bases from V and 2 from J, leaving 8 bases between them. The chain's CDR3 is CASSLANAGNTIYF. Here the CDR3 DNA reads TGTGCCAGCAGCTTAGCAAACGCTGGAAACACCATATATTTT. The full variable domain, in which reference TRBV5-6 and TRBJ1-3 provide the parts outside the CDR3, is DAGVTQSPTHLIKTRGQQVTLRCSPKSGHDTVSWYQQALGQGPQFIFQYYEEEERQRGNFPDRFSGHQFPNYSSELNVNALLLGDSALYLCASSLANAGNTIYFGEGSWLTVV.

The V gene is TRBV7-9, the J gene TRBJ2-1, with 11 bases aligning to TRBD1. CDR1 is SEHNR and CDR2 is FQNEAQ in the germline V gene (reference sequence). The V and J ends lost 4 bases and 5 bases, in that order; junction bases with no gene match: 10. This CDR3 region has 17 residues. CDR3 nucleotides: TGTGCCAGCAGCTCAGTGCTAGGGGACAGGGGGAACAATGAGCAGTTCTTC. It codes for CASSSVLGDRGNNEQFF. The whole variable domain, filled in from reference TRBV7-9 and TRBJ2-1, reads DTGVSQNPRHKITKRGQNVTFRCDPISEHNRLYWYRQTLGQGPEFLTYFQNEAQLEKSRLLSDRFSAERPKGSFSTLEIQRTEQGDSAMYLCASSSVLGDRGNNEQFFGPGTRLTVL.

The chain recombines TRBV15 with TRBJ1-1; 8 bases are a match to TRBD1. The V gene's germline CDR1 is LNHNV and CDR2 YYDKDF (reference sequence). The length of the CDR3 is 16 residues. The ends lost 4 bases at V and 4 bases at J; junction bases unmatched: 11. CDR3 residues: CATSTTQGALGTEAFF. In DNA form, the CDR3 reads TGTGCCACCAGCACTACCCAGGGGGCCCTGGGCACTGAAGCTTTCTTT.

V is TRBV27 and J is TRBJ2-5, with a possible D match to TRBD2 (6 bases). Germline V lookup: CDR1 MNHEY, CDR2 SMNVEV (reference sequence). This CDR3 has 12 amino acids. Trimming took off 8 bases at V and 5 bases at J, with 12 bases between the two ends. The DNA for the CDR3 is TGTGCCAGCCAGCACGCGGGGGAGACCCAGTACTTC. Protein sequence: CASQHAGETQYF.

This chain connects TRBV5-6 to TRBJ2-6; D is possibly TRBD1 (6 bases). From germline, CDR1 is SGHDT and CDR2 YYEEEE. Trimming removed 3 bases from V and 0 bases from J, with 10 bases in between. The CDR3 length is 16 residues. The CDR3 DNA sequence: TGTGCCAGCAGCTCCCGGACAGACTCTGGGGCCAACGTCCTGACTTTC. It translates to CASSSRTDSGANVLTF.

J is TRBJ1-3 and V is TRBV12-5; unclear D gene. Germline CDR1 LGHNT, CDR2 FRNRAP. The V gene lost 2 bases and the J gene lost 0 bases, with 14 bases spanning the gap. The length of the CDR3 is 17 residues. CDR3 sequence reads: CASGLLITDSSGNTIYF. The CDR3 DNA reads TGTGCTAGTGGTTTGCTGATCACGGACTCCTCTGGAAACACCATATATTTT. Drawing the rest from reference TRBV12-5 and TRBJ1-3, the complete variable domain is DARVTQTPRHKVTEMGQEVTMRCQPILGHNTVFWYRQTMMQGLELLAYFRNRAPLDDSGMPKDRFSAEMPDATLATLKIQPSEPRDSAVYFCASGLLITDSSGNTIYFGEGSWLTVV.

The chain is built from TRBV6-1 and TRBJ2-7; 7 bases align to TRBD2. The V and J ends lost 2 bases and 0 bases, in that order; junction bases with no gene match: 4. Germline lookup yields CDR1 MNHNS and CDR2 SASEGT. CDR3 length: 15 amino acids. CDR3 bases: TGTGCCAGCAGTGAAAGGCGGGAGTTCTCCTACGAGCAGTACTTC. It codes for CASSERREFSYEQYF.

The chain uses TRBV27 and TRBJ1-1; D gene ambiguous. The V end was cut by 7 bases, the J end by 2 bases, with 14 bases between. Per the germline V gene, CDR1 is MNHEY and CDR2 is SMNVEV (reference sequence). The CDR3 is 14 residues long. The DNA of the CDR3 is TGTGCCAGCATTTCAGAGAGGGAAAACACTGAAGCTTTCTTT. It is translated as CASISERENTEAFF.

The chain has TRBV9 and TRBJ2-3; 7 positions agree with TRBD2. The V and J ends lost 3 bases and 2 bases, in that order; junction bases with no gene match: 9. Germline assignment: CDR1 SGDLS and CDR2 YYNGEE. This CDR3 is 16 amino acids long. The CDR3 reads CASSASRRGNTDTQYF. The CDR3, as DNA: TGTGCCAGCAGCGCCTCCCGGCGGGGGAACACAGATACGCAGTATTTT. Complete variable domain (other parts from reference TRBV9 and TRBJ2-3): DSGVTQTPKHLITATGQRVTLRCSPRSGDLSVYWYQQSLDQGLQFLIQYYNGEERAKGNILERFSAQQFPDLHSELNLSSLELGDSALYFCASSASRRGNTDTQYFGPGTRLTVL.

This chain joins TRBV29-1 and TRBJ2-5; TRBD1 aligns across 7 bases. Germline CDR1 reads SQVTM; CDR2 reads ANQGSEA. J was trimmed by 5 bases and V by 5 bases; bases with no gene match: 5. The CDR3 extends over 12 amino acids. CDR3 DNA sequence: TGCAGCGTTAGGGGGCGCGGGGAGACCCAGTACTTC. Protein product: CSVRGRGETQYF. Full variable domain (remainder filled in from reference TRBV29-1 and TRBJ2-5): SAVISQKPSRDICQRGTSLTIQCQVDSQVTMMFWYRQQPGQSLTLIATANQGSEATYESGFVIDKFPISRPNLTFSTLTVSNMSPEDSSIYLCSVRGRGETQYFGPGTRLLVL.

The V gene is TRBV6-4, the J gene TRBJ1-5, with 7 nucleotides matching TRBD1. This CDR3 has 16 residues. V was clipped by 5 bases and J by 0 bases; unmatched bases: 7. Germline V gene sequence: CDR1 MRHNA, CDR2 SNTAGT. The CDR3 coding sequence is TGTGCCAGCAGTCCGGGACAGAGCTATAGCAATCAGCCCCAGCATTTT. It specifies CASSPGQSYSNQPQHF.

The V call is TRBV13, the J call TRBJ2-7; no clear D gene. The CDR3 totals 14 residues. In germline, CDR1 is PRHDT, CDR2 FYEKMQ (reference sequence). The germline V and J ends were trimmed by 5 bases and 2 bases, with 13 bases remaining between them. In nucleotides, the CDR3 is TGTGCCAGCAGCGCCCCGTGGAGTGCCTACGAGCAGTACTTC. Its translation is CASSAPWSAYEQYF.

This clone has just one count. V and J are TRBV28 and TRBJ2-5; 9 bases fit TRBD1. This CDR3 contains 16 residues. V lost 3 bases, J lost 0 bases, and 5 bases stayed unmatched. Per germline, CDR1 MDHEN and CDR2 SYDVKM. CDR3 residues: CASSFGTGLNQETQYF. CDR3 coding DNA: TGTGCCAGCAGTTTCGGGACAGGGCTTAACCAAGAGACCCAGTACTTC.

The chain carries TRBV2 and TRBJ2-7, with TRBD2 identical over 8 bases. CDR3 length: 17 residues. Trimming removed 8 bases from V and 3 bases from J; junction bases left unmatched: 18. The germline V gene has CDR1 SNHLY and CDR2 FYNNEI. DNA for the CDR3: TGTGCCAGCCTAGTTTCAGTGGACGGGGGGGCCAGCTACGAGCAGTACTTC. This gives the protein CASLVSVDGGASYEQYF. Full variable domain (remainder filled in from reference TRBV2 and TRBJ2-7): EPEVTQTPSHQVTQMGQEVILRCVPISNHLYFYWYRQILGQKVEFLVSFYNNEISEKSEIFDDQFSVERPDGSNFTLKIRSTKLEDSAMYFCASLVSVDGGASYEQYFGPGTRLTVT.

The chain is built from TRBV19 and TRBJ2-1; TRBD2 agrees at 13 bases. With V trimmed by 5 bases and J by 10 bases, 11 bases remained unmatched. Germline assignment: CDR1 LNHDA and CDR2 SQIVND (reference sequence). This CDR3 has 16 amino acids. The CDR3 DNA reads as TGTGCCAGTAGTCCCCACCGACGACTAGCGGGGGGCGAGCAGTTCTTC. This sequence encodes CASSPHRRLAGGEQFF.

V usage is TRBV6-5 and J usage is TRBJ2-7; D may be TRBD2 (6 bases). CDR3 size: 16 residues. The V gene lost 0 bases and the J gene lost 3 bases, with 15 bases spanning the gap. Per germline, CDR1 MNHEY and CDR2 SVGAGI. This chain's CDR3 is CASSYSSPGLDYEQYF. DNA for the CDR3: TGTGCCAGCAGTTACTCGTCCCCGGGACTGGACTACGAGCAGTACTTC.

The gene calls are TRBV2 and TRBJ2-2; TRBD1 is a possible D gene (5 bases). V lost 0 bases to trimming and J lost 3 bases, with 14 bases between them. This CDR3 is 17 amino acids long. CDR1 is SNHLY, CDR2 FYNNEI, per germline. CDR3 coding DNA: TGTGCCAGCAGTGAAGCGCTTTCAGGGCAGGACACCGGGGAGCTGTTTTTT. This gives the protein CASSEALSGQDTGELFF. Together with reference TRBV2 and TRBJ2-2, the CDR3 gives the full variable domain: EPEVTQTPSHQVTQMGQEVILRCVPISNHLYFYWYRQILGQKVEFLVSFYNNEISEKSEIFDDQFSVERPDGSNFTLKIRSTKLEDSAMYFCASSEALSGQDTGELFFGEGSRLTVL.

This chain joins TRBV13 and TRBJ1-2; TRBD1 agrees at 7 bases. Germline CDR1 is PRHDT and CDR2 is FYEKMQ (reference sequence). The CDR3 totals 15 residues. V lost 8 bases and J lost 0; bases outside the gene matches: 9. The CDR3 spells CASRRGTSPNYGYTF. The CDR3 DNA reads TGTGCCAGCCGCAGGGGGACTTCTCCTAACTATGGCTACACCTTC.

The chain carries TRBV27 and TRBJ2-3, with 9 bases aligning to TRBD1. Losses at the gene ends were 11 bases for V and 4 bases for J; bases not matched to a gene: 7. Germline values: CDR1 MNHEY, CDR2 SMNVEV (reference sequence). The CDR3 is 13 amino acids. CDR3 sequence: CACRDRASDTQYF. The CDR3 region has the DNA TGTGCCTGCCGGGACAGGGCGTCAGATACGCAGTATTTT.

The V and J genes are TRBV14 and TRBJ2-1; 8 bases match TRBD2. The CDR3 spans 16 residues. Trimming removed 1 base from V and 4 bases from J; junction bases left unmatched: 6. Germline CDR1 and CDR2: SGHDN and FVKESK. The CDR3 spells CASSQGSSGIYNEQFF. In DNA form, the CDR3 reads TGTGCCAGCAGCCAAGGGAGTAGCGGGATTTACAATGAGCAGTTCTTC.

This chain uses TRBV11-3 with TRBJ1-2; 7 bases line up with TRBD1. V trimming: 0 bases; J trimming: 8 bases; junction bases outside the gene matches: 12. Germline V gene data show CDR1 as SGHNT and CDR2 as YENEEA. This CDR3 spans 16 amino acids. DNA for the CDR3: TGTGCCAGCAGCTTAGATCGGCAGGGGGTGGTGTGCGGCTACACCTTC. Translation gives CASSLDRQGVVCGYTF.

The CDR3 is CASSVDLGAKDYEQYF. CDR3 coding DNA: TGTGCCAGCAGCGTAGACCTCGGGGCAAAGGACTACGAGCAGTACTTC. This chain connects TRBV9 to TRBJ2-7; D possibly matches TRBD1 or TRBD2 (5 bases each). Trimming removed 0 bases from V and 3 bases from J, with 16 bases in between. The CDR3 spans 16 residues. Germline V lookup: CDR1 SGDLS, CDR2 YYNGEE.